Described below is a single T cell receptor (beta chain) sequence and its context. These data are taken from a study of blood T cell repertoires in COVID-19. The germline gives CDR1 SGHAT, CDR2 FQNNGV. The CDR3 covers 15 residues. V shed 0 bases and J shed 4 bases, with 12 bases lying between them. Data came from immunoSEQ multiplex PCR; TCRdb stores just in-frame clones and leaves some out. The sample records about 180,000 clones, 80% to 85% being singletons. Sequencing was done on a sample of peripheral blood. This sequence was found in a woman of 80 years or more with COVID-19, enrolled during active disease. The genes are TRBV11-2 and TRBJ2-5, with TRBD1 as a possible D gene (5 bases). The DNA of the CDR3 is TGTGCCAGCAGCTTAGATCGGGTAGGGGTAGAGACCCAGTACTTC. Residues: CASSLDRVGVETQYF. Variable domain in full (rest from reference TRBV11-2 and TRBJ2-5): EAGVAQSPRYKIIEKRQSVAFWCNPISGHATLYWYQQILGQGPKLLIQFQNNGVVDDSQLPKDRFSAERLKGVDSTLKIQPAKLEDSAVYLCASSLDRVGVETQYFGPGTRLLVL.